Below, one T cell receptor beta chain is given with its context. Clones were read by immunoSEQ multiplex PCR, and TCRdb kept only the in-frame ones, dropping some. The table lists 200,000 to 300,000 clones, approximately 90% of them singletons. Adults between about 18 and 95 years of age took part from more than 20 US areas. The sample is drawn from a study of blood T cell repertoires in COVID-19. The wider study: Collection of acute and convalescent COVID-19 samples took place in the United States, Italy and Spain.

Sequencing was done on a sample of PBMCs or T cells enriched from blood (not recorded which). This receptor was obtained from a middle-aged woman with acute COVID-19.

The CDR3 nucleotides read TGTGCCAGTAGTACACAGGGGTACCGAGATACGCAGTATTTT. As protein: CASSTQGYRDTQYF. The V call is TRBV19, the J call TRBJ2-3; 7 nucleotides align to TRBD1. V dropped 4 bases and J dropped 5; count of bases not matched to a gene: 6. The germline V gene encodes CDR1 LNHDA and CDR2 SQIVND (reference sequence). This CDR3 has 14 residues. The full variable domain, completed using reference TRBV19 and TRBJ2-3, is DGGITQSPKYLFRKEGQNVTLSCEQNLNHDAMYWYRQDPGQGLRLIYYSQIVNDFQKGDIAEGYSVSREKKESFPLTVTSAQKNPTAFYLCASSTQGYRDTQYFGPGTRLTVL.